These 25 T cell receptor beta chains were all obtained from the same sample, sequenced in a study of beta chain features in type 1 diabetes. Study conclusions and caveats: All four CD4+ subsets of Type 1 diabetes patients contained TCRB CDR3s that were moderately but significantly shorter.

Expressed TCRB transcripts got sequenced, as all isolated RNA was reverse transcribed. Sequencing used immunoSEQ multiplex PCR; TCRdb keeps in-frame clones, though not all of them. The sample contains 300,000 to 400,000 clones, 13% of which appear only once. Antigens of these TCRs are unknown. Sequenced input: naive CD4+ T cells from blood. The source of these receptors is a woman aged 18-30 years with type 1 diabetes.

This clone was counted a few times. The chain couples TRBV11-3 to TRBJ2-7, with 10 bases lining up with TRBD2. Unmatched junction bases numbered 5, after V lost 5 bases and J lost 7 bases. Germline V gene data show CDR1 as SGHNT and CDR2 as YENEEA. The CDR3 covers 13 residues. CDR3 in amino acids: CASSISGRQEQYV. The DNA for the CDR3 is TGTGCCAGCAGCATTAGCGGGAGGCAAGAGCAGTACGTC.

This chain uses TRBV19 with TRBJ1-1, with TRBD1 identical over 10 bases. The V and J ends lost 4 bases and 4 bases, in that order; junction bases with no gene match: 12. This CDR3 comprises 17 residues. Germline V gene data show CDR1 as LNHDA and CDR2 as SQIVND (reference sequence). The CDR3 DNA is TGTGCCAGTAGTAGGGGACAGGGGACGACCTTGGGCACTGAAGCTTTCTTT. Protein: CASSRGQGTTLGTEAFF. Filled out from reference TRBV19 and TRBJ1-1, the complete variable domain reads DGGITQSPKYLFRKEGQNVTLSCEQNLNHDAMYWYRQDPGQGLRLIYYSQIVNDFQKGDIAEGYSVSREKKESFPLTVTSAQKNPTAFYLCASSRGQGTTLGTEAFFGQGTRLTVV.

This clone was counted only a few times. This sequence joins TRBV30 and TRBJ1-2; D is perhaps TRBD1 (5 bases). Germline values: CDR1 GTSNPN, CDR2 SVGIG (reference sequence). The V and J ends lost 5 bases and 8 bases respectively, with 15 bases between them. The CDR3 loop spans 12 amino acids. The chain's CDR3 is CAWELRGHGYTF. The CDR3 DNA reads TGTGCCTGGGAATTAAGGGGTCACGGCTACACCTTC.

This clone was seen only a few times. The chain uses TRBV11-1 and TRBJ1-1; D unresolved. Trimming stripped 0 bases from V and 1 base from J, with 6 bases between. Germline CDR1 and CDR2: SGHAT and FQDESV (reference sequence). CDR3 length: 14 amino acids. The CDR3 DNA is TGTGCCAGCAGCTTAGCGCCAGGGAACACTGAAGCTTTCTTT. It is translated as CASSLAPGNTEAFF.

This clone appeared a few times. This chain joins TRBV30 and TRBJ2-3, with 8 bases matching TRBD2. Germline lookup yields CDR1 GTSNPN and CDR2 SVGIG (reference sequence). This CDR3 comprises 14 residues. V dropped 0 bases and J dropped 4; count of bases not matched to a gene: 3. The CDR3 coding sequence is TGTGCCTGGAGTGTACTCGGGAGGGCAGATACGCAGTATTTT. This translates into CAWSVLGRADTQYF.

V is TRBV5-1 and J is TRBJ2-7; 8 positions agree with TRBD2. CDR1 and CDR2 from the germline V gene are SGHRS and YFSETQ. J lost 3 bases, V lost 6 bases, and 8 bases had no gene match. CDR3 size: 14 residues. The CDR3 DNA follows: TGCGCCAGCACGCTCGGGACTAGTCTCTACGAGCAGTACTTC. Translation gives CASTLGTSLYEQYF. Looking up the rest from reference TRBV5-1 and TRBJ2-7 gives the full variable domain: KAGVTQTPRYLIKTRGQQVTLSCSPISGHRSVSWYQQTPGQGLQFLFEYFSETQRNKGNFPGRFSGRQFSNSRSEMNVSTLELGDSALYLCASTLGTSLYEQYFGPGTRLTVT.

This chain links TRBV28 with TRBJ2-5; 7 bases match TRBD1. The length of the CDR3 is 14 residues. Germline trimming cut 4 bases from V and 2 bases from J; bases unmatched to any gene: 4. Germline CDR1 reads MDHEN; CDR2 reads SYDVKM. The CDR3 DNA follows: TGTGCCAGCAGTTCCGACAGGGAACAAGAGACCCAGTACTTC. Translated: CASSSDREQETQYF.

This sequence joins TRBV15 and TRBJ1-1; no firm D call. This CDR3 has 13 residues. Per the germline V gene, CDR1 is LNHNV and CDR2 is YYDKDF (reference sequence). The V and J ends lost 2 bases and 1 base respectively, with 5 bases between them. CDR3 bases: TGTGCCACCAGCAGAACAGAGAACACTGAAGCTTTCTTT. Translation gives CATSRTENTEAFF.

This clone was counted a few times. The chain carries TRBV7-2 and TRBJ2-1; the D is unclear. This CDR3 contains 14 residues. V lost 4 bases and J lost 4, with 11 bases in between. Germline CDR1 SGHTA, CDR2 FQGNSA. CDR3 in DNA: TGTGCCAGCAGCTCTGACGGCGGATACAATGAGCAGTTCTTC. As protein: CASSSDGGYNEQFF.

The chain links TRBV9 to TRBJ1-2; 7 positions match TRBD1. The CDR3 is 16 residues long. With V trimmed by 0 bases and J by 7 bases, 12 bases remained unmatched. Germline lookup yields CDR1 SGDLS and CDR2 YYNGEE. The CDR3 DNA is TGTGCCAGCAGCGTAGGTCCTACAGGGGATCTAGGTGGCTACACCTTC. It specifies CASSVGPTGDLGGYTF.

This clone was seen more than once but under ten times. CDR3 region: CASSPGLAGGADTQYF. The CDR3 DNA reads as TGTGCCAGCAGCCCGGGACTAGCGGGAGGTGCAGATACGCAGTATTTT. This chain connects TRBV7-2 to TRBJ2-3, with TRBD2 matching over 15 bases. Germline V gene sequence: CDR1 SGHTA, CDR2 FQGNSA. The CDR3 sequence is 16 residues long. The V gene end was trimmed by 5 bases and the J gene end by 4 bases; junction bases not matched to a gene: 4. The whole variable domain, remainder taken from reference TRBV7-2 and TRBJ2-3, is GAGVSQSPSNKVTEKGKDVELRCDPISGHTALYWYRQSLGQGLEFLIYFQGNSAPDKSGLPSDRFSAERTGGSVSTLTIQRTQQEDSAVYLCASSPGLAGGADTQYFGPGTRLTVL.

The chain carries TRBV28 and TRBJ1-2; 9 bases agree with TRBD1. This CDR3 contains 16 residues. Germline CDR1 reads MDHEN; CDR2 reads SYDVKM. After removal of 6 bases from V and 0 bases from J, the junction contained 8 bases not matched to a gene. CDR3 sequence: CASSSGQGFTNYGYTF. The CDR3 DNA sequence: TGTGCCAGCAGCTCGGGACAGGGATTTACTAACTATGGCTACACCTTC.

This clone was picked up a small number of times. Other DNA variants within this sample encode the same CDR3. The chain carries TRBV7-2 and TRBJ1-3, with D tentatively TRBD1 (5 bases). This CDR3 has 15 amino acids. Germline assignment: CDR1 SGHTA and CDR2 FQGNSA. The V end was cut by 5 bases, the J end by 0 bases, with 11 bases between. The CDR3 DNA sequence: TGTGCCAGCAGCCTCGGGGGATACTCTGGAAACACCATATATTTT. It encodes CASSLGGYSGNTIYF.

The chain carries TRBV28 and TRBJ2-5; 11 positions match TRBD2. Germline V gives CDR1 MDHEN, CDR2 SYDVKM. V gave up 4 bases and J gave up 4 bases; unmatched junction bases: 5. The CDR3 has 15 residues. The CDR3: CASSYLAGGRETQYF. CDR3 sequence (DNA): TGTGCCAGCAGTTACCTAGCGGGAGGACGAGAGACCCAGTACTTC.

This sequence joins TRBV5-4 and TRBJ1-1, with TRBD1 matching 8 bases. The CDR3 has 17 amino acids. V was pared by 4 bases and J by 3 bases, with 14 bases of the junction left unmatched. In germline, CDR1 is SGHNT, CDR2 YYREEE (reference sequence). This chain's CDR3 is CASSPDQGALADTEAFF. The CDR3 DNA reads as TGTGCCAGCAGCCCCGATCAGGGGGCGCTTGCGGACACTGAAGCTTTCTTT.

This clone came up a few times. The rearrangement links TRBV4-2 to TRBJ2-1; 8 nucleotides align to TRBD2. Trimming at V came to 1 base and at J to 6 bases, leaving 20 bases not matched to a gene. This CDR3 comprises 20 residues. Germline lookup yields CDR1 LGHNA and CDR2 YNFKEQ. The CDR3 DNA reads TGTGCCAGCAGCCAAGGTTTGGTATTCTCGGGAGGGCCTCCGGGCAATGAGCAGTTCTTC. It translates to CASSQGLVFSGGPPGNEQFF.

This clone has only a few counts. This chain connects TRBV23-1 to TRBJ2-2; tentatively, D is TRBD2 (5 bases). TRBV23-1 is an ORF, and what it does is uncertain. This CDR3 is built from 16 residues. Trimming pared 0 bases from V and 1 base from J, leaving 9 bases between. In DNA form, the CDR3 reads TGCGCCAGCAGTCAATCGCGGGCCCTGAACACCGGGGAGCTGTTTTTT. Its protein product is CASSQSRALNTGELFF.

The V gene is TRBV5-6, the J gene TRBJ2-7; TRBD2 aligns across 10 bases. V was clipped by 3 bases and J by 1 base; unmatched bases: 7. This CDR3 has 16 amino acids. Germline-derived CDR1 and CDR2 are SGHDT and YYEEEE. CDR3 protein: CASSSRGSGRSYEQYV. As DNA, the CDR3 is TGTGCCAGCAGCTCCCGGGGTAGCGGGAGGTCCTACGAGCAGTACGTC.

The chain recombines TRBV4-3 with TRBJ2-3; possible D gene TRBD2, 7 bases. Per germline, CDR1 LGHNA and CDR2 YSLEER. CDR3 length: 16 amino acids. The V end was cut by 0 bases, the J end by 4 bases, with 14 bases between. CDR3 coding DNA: TGCGCCAGCAGCCAAGAATGGGGGGGCATCGCAGATACGCAGTATTTT. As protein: CASSQEWGGIADTQYF.

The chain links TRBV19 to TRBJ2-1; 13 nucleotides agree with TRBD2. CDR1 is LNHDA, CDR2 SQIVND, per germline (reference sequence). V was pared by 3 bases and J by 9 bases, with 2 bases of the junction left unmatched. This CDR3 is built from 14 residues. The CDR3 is CASSMRLAGGEQFF. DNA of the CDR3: TGTGCCAGTAGTATGAGACTAGCGGGAGGTGAGCAGTTCTTC.

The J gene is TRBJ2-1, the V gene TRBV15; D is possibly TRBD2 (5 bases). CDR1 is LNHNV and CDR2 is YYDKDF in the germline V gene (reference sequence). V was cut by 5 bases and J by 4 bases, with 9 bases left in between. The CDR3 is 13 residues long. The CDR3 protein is CATSGEKYNEQFF. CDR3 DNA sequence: TGTGCCACCAGCGGGGAGAAGTACAATGAGCAGTTCTTC. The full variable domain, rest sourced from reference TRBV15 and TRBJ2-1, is DAMVIQNPRYQVTQFGKPVTLSCSQTLNHNVMYWYQQKSSQAPKLLFHYYDKDFNNEADTPDNFQSRRPNTSFCFLDIRSPGLGDTAMYLCATSGEKYNEQFFGPGTRLTVL.

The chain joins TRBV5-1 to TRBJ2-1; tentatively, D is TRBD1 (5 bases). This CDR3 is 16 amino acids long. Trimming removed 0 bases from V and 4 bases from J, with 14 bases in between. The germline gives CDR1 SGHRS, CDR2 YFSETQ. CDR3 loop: CASSLAQGAFYNEQFF. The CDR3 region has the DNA TGCGCCAGCAGCTTGGCTCAGGGCGCCTTTTACAATGAGCAGTTCTTC.

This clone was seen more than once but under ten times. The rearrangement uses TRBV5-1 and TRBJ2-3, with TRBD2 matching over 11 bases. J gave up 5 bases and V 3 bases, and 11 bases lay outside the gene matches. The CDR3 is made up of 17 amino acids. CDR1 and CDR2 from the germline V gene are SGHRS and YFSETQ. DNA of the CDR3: TGCGCCAGCAGCTCGCACGAGTTAGCGGGAGGGCTAGATACGCAGTATTTT. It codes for CASSSHELAGGLDTQYF.

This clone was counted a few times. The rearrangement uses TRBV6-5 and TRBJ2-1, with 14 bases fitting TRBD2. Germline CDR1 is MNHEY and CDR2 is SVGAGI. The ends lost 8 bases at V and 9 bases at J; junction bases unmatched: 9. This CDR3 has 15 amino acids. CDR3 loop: CASRPGTSGSPEQFF. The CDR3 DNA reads TGTGCCAGCCGTCCCGGGACTAGCGGGAGTCCTGAGCAGTTCTTC.

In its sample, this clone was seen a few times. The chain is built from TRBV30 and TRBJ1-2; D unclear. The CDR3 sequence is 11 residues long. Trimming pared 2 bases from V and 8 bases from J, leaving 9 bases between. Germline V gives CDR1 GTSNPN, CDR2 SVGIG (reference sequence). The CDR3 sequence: CAWSRGLGYTF. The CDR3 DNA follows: TGTGCCTGGAGTAGAGGCCTCGGCTACACCTTC.